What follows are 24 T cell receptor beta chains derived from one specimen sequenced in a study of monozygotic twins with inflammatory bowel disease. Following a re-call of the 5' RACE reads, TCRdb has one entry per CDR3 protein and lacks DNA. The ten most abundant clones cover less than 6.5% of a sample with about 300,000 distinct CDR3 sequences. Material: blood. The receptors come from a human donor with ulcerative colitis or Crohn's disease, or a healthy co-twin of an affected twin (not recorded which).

CDR3 sequence: CASSLWGLTIRSNQPQHF. The chain couples TRBV28 to TRBJ1-5. The CDR3 extends over 18 amino acids. Germline V CDR1 and CDR2: MDHEN, SYDVKM. The whole variable domain, remainder taken from reference TRBV28 and TRBJ1-5, is DVKVTQSSRYLVKRTGEKVFLECVQDMDHENMFWYRQDPGLGLRLIYFSYDVKMKEKGDIPEGYSVSREKKERFSLILESASTNQTSMYLCASSLWGLTIRSNQPQHFGDGTRLSIL.

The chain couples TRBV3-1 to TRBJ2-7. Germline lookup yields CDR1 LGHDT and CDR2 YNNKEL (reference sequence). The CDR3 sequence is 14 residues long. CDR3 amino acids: CASSQADRSYEQYF.

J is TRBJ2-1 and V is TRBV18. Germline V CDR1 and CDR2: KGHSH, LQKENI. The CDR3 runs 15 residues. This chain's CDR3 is CASSRAPMDYNEQFF.

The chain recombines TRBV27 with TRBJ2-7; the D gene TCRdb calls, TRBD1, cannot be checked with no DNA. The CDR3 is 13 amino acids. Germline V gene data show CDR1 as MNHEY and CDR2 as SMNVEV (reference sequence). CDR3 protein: CASSYDKGYEQYF.

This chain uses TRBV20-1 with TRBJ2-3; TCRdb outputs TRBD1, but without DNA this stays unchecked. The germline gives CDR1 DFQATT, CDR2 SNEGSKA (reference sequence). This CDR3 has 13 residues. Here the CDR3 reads CSGVGASTDTQYF.

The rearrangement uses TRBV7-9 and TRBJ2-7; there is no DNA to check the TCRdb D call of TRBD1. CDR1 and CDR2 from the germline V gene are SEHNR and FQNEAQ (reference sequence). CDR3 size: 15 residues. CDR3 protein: CASSSLTGQTYEQYF.

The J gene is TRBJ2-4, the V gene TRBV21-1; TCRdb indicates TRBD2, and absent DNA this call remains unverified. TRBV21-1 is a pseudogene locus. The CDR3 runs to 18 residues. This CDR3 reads CARTNHLAGGPGGNIQYF.

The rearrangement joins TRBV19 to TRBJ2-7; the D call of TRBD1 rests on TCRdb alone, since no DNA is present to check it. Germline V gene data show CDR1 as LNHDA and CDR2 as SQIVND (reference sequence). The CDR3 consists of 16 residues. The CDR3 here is CASSKAPGQGAREQYF.

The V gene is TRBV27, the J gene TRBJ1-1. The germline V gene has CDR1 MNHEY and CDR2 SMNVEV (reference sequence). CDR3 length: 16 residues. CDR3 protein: CASSFSSFSPNTEAFF.

CDR3 sequence: CASTERSADTQYF. The rearrangement joins TRBV6-1 to TRBJ2-3. CDR3 length equals 13 residues. CDR1 is MNHNS, CDR2 SASEGT, per germline.

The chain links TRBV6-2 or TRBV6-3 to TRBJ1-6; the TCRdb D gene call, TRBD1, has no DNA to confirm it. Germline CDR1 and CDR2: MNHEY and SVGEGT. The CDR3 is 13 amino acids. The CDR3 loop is CASGTPYNSPLHF.

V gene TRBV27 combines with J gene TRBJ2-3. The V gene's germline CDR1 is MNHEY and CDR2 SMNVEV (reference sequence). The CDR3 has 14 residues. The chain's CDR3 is CASSPTSIPDTQYF.

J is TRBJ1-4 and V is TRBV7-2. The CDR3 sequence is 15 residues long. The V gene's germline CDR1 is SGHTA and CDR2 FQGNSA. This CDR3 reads CASSPSGRGDEKLFF.

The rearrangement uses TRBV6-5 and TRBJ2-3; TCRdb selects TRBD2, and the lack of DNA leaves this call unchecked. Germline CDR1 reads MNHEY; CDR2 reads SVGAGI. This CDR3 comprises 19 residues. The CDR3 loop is CASSYSSGSVERVTDTQYF.

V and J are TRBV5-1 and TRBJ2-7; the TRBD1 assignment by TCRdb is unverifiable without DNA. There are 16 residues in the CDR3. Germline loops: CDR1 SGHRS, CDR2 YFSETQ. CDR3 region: CASSPEGSSGGYEQYF.

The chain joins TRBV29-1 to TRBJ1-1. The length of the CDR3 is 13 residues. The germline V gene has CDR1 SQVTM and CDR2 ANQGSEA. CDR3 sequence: CSVDGPLNTEAFF.

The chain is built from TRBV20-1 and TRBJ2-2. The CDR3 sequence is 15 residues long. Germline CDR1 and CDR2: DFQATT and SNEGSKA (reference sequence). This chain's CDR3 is CSASQDLRSAGELFF.

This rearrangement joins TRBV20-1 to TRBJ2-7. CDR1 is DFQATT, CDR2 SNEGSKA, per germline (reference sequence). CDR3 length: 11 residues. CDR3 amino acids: CSARYGYEQYF.

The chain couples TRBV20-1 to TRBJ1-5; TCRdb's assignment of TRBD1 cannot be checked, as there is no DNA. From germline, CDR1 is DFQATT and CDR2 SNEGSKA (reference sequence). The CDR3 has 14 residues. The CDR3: CSARDGTGQQPQHF.

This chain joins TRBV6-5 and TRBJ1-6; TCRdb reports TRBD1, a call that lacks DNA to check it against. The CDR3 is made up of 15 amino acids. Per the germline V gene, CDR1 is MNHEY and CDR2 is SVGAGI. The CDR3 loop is CASSYDRANNSPLHF.

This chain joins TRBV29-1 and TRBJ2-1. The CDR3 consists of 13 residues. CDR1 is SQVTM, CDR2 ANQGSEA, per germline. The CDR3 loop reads CSVLGPIINEQFF.

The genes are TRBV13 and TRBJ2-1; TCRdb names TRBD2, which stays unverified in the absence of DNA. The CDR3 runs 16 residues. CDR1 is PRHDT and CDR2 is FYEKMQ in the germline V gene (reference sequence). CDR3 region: CASSPPGLAGYNEQFF.

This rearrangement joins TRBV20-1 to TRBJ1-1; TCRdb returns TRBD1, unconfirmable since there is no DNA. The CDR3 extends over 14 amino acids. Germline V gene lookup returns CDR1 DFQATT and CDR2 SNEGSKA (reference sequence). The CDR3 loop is CSAGGQGSGTEAFF.

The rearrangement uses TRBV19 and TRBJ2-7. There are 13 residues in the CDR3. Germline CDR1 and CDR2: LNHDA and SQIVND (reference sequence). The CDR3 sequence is CASSMKGSDEQYF.